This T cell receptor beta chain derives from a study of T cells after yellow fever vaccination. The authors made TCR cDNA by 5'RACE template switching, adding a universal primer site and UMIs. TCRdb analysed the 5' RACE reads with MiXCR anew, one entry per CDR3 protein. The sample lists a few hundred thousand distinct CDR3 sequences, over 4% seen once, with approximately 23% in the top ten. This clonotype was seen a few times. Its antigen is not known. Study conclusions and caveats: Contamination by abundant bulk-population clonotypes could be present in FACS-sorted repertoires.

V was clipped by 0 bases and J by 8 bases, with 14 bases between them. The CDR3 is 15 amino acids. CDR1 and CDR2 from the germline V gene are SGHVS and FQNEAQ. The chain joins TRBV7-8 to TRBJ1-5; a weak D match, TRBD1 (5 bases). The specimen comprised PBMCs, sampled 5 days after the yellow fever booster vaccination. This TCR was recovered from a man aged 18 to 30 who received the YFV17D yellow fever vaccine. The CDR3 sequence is CASSLARVGVKPQHF. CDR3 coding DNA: TGTGCCAGCAGCTTAGCTCGAGTAGGGGTAAAGCCCCAGCATTTT.